This record covers a single T cell receptor beta chain. This CDR3 contains 14 residues. Germline V gene lookup returns CDR1 LGHNA and CDR2 YSLEER. Trimming left V 2 bases short and J 2 bases short, with 7 bases between. This entry belongs to a study of blood T cell repertoires in COVID-19. Patients from Seattle were sampled longitudinally, starting during active infection. Assay: immunoSEQ multiplex PCR; the TCRdb copy retains only in-frame clones and omits some. Here the sample spans 410,000 or so clones, about 88% being singletons. The sequenced sample was peripheral blood. The sequence was collected from a woman between 35 and 50 years old with COVID-19, enrolled during active disease. The V and J genes are TRBV4-3 and TRBJ1-3; unclear D gene. The CDR3 reads CASSQRTAGNTIYF. CDR3 nucleotide sequence: TGCGCCAGCAGCCAACGTACGGCTGGAAACACCATATATTTT.